The rows below give T cell receptor beta chains drawn from one sample of a study of monozygotic twins with cystic fibrosis. Data came from immunoSEQ multiplex PCR; TCRdb stores just in-frame clones and leaves some out. The sample carries under 30,000 clones, around 96% recorded once. Sequencing was done on a sample of blood. All receptors come from a girl aged 2 to 9 with cystic fibrosis. CDR3s include the opening cysteine and the closing phenylalanine or tryptophan. The order of the fields is clone size, V gene, J gene, D gene, CDR3 DNA, CDR3 protein. The D gene is left open where the match is weak. Clone sizes are given selectively: once, few, many, or a class where the clone is expanded.

clone size: NA; V gene: TRBV28; J gene: TRBJ1-2; D gene: NA; CDR3 DNA: TGTGCCAGCTGCCCAGTTAACCACTATGGCTACACCTTC; CDR3 protein: CASCPVNHYGYTF
clone size: NA; V gene: TRBV9; J gene: TRBJ2-7; D gene: TRBD2; CDR3 DNA: TGTGCCAGCAGCGTAACTAGCGGGGACCTTCGAGAGCAGTACTTC; CDR3 protein: CASSVTSGDLREQYF
clone size: NA; V gene: TRBV5-4; J gene: TRBJ2-3; D gene: NA; CDR3 DNA: TGTGCCAGCAGCTTGTGGGGGTTTACGCAGTATTTT; CDR3 protein: CASSLWGFTQYF
clone size: NA; V gene: TRBV7-9; J gene: TRBJ1-4; D gene: NA; CDR3 DNA: TGTGCCAGCAGCCGTAGCCGGGATATTTCGAATGAAAAACTGTTTTTT; CDR3 protein: CASSRSRDISNEKLFF
clone size: NA; V gene: TRBV29-1; J gene: TRBJ2-7; D gene: NA; CDR3 DNA: TGCAGCGTTGAGGGGGAGAACCCCTACGAGCAGTACTTC; CDR3 protein: CSVEGENPYEQYF
clone size: NA; V gene: TRBV25-1; J gene: TRBJ1-5; D gene: NA; CDR3 DNA: TGTGCCAGCAGTTCAAGGAGTAGCAATCAGCCCCAGCATTTT; CDR3 protein: CASSSRSSNQPQHF
clone size: NA; V gene: TRBV6-5; J gene: TRBJ1-5; D gene: TRBD1; CDR3 DNA: TGTGCCAGCAGTTTTGACAGGGGTAGGAGCAATCAGCCCCAGCATTTT; CDR3 protein: CASSFDRGRSNQPQHF
clone size: NA; V gene: TRBV14; J gene: TRBJ2-1; D gene: TRBD1; CDR3 DNA: TGTGCCAGCAGCCGACAGGGGGCGGTTAATGAGCAGTTCTTC; CDR3 protein: CASSRQGAVNEQFF
clone size: NA; V gene: TRBV19; J gene: TRBJ1-2; D gene: NA; CDR3 DNA: TGTGCCAGTAGTAAGGGCACCTATGGCTACACCTTC; CDR3 protein: CASSKGTYGYTF
clone size: NA; V gene: TRBV6-4; J gene: TRBJ2-1; D gene: TRBD2; CDR3 DNA: TGTGCCAGCAGTAGAGCGGGGGACTCCTACAATGAGCAGTTCTTC; CDR3 protein: CASSRAGDSYNEQFF
clone size: NA; V gene: TRBV30; J gene: TRBJ2-3; D gene: NA; CDR3 DNA: TGTGCCTGGAGCGGGAGAGGAGGCACAGATACGCAGTATTTT; CDR3 protein: CAWSGRGGTDTQYF
clone size: NA; V gene: TRBV13; J gene: TRBJ2-7; D gene: NA; CDR3 DNA: TGTGCCAGCAGCCTCCGGACAGGGGAAGCGGGAGGTTTCTACGAGCAGTACTTC; CDR3 protein: CASSLRTGEAGGFYEQYF
clone size: NA; V gene: TRBV28; J gene: TRBJ2-7; D gene: NA; CDR3 DNA: TGTGCCAGCCGAACGACAGTAATCAACGAGCAGTACTTC; CDR3 protein: CASRTTVINEQYF
clone size: NA; V gene: TRBV27; J gene: TRBJ1-1; D gene: NA; CDR3 DNA: TGTGCCAGCAGTTTCAAAGGCGGTGAAGCTTTCTTT; CDR3 protein: CASSFKGGEAFF
clone size: NA; V gene: TRBV25-1; J gene: TRBJ2-7; D gene: NA; CDR3 DNA: TGTGCCAGCAGTGAACCTGGCGAGGGCTACGAGCAGTACTTC; CDR3 protein: CASSEPGEGYEQYF
clone size: once; V gene: TRBV4-1; J gene: TRBJ1-1; D gene: NA; CDR3 DNA: TGCGCCAGCAGCCAAGACCCGGTGAACACTGAAGCTTTCTTT; CDR3 protein: CASSQDPVNTEAFF
clone size: NA; V gene: TRBV28; J gene: TRBJ2-3; D gene: NA; CDR3 DNA: TGTGCCATCCAACCCCCGGGTTCCCGCAGAGATACGCAGTATTTT; CDR3 protein: CAIQPPGSRRDTQYF
clone size: NA; V gene: TRBV7-9; J gene: TRBJ2-5; D gene: NA; CDR3 DNA: TGTGCCAGCAGCCCATCGGTCAGGGCAGAGACCCAGTACTTC; CDR3 protein: CASSPSVRAETQYF
clone size: NA; V gene: TRBV12-5; J gene: TRBJ1-2; D gene: NA; CDR3 DNA: TGTGCTAGTGGTTTGGTCCGCGGGCTAAGGAACTATGGCTACACCTTC; CDR3 protein: CASGLVRGLRNYGYTF
clone size: NA; V gene: TRBV5-6; J gene: TRBJ2-7; D gene: NA; CDR3 DNA: TGTGCCAGCAGCTCTCTCAGGACGATCCGCTCCTACGAGCAGTACTTC; CDR3 protein: CASSSLRTIRSYEQYF
clone size: NA; V gene: TRBV5-1; J gene: TRBJ2-1; D gene: TRBD2; CDR3 DNA: TGCGCCAGCAGCCCCGAACTAGCGTCCTCCTACAATGAGCAGTTCTTC; CDR3 protein: CASSPELASSYNEQFF
clone size: NA; V gene: TRBV14; J gene: TRBJ1-4; D gene: TRBD1; CDR3 DNA: TGTGCCAGCAGCCAAGAGGGGACAGGGTATGAAAAACTGTTTTTT; CDR3 protein: CASSQEGTGYEKLFF
clone size: NA; V gene: TRBV4-1; J gene: TRBJ2-1; D gene: NA; CDR3 DNA: TGCGCCAGCAGCCTACGAGCGGCGCCCGACTACGATGAGCAGTTCTTC; CDR3 protein: CASSLRAAPDYDEQFF
clone size: NA; V gene: TRBV9; J gene: TRBJ2-7; D gene: NA; CDR3 DNA: TGTGCCAGCAGCGTAGCTTTGGACAGGGAGGGCGAGCAGTACTTC; CDR3 protein: CASSVALDREGEQYF
clone size: NA; V gene: TRBV25-1; J gene: TRBJ1-1; D gene: TRBD1; CDR3 DNA: TGTGCCAGCAGGTCTACAGGGGGCAAGAACACTGAAGCTTTCTTT; CDR3 protein: CASRSTGGKNTEAFF
clone size: NA; V gene: TRBV19; J gene: TRBJ2-7; D gene: NA; CDR3 DNA: TGTGCCAGTAGTAGTGTGGCAGGGCCCTACGAGCAGTACTTC; CDR3 protein: CASSSVAGPYEQYF
clone size: NA; V gene: TRBV6-5; J gene: TRBJ2-2; D gene: NA; CDR3 DNA: TGTGCCAGCAGTTACCCGAGAAATCCGATGACCGGGGAGCTGTTTTTT; CDR3 protein: CASSYPRNPMTGELFF
clone size: NA; V gene: TRBV27; J gene: TRBJ2-2; D gene: NA; CDR3 DNA: TGTGCCAGCCGTAATACGATACTAGAAAGCTCCGGGGAGCTGTTTTTT; CDR3 protein: CASRNTILESSGELFF
clone size: NA; V gene: TRBV2; J gene: TRBJ1-1; D gene: NA; CDR3 DNA: TGTGCCAGCAGTGAAGCGCTTGAAGCTTTCTTT; CDR3 protein: CASSEALEAFF
clone size: NA; V gene: TRBV15; J gene: TRBJ2-7; D gene: NA; CDR3 DNA: TGTGCCACCAGCAGAAGTATGGGACCAGGGACTTACGAGCAGTACTTC; CDR3 protein: CATSRSMGPGTYEQYF
clone size: NA; V gene: TRBV4-3; J gene: TRBJ2-7; D gene: TRBD1; CDR3 DNA: TGCGCCAGCAGCCCGCGGACAGGACCCTACGAGCAGTACTTC; CDR3 protein: CASSPRTGPYEQYF
clone size: NA; V gene: TRBV5-4; J gene: TRBJ1-2; D gene: NA; CDR3 DNA: TGTGCCAGCAGCTGGGGAGGTAACTATGGCTACACCTTC; CDR3 protein: CASSWGGNYGYTF
clone size: NA; V gene: TRBV11-2; J gene: TRBJ2-1; D gene: NA; CDR3 DNA: TGTGCCAGCTCCGGGGGTAATGAGCAGTTCTTC; CDR3 protein: CASSGGNEQFF
clone size: NA; V gene: TRBV7-8; J gene: TRBJ2-2; D gene: TRBD1; CDR3 DNA: TGTGCCAGCAGCTTAGCCCGGGACAGGTTGAACACCGGGGAGCTGTTTTTT; CDR3 protein: CASSLARDRLNTGELFF
clone size: once; V gene: TRBV19; J gene: TRBJ2-2; D gene: NA; CDR3 DNA: TGTGCCAGTAGTATTGTGGCAGGGCTCGGAACCGGGGAGCTGTTTTTT; CDR3 protein: CASSIVAGLGTGELFF
clone size: NA; V gene: TRBV18; J gene: TRBJ1-2; D gene: TRBD1; CDR3 DNA: TGTGCCAGCTCACCACCGTTCGGGACAGAACCTAACTATGGCTACACCTTC; CDR3 protein: CASSPPFGTEPNYGYTF
clone size: NA; V gene: TRBV28; J gene: TRBJ2-5; D gene: TRBD2; CDR3 DNA: TGTGCCAGCAGTTCTCGGGTGGCGCTAGCGGGGCTCCAAGAGACCCAGTACTTC; CDR3 protein: CASSSRVALAGLQETQYF
clone size: once; V gene: TRBV28; J gene: TRBJ1-2; D gene: TRBD1; CDR3 DNA: TGTGCCAGCCGACCGGGACAGGGTTATGGCTACACCTTC; CDR3 protein: CASRPGQGYGYTF
clone size: NA; V gene: TRBV7-9; J gene: TRBJ2-7; D gene: TRBD1; CDR3 DNA: TGTGCCAGCAGCAAGGGACAGGGGAACAGCTACGAGCAGTACTTC; CDR3 protein: CASSKGQGNSYEQYF
clone size: NA; V gene: TRBV28; J gene: TRBJ2-7; D gene: TRBD2; CDR3 DNA: TGTGCCAGCAGCGCCGCGGGAGTACTCTCCTACGAGCAGTACTTC; CDR3 protein: CASSAAGVLSYEQYF
clone size: NA; V gene: TRBV6-5; J gene: TRBJ2-3; D gene: TRBD1; CDR3 DNA: TGTGCCAGCAGAATTCAGGGGGCAGACACAGATACGCAGTATTTT; CDR3 protein: CASRIQGADTDTQYF
clone size: NA; V gene: TRBV19; J gene: TRBJ2-7; D gene: TRBD2; CDR3 DNA: TGTGCCAGTAGTCCGGGACTAGAGTATGAGCAGTACTTC; CDR3 protein: CASSPGLEYEQYF